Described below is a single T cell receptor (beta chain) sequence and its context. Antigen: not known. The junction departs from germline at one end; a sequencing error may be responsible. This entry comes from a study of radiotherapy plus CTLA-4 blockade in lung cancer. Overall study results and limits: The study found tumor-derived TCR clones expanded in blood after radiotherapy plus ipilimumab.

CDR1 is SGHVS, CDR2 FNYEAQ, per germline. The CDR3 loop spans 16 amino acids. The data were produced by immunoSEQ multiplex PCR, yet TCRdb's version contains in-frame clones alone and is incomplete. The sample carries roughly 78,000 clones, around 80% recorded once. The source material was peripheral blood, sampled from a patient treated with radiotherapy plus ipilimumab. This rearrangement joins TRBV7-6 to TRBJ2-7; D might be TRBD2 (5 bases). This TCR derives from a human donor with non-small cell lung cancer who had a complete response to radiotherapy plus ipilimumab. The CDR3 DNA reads TGTGCTAGCAGCTTATGGAGGAGCGAGGACTCCTACGAGCAGTACTTC. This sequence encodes CASSLWRSEDSYEQYF.